The source of this T cell receptor beta chain is a study of CD8 T cells in Susac syndrome. Trimming took off 4 bases at V and 11 bases at J, with 15 bases between the two ends. The length of the CDR3 is 13 residues. This clonotype was observed once. Sequencing of TCR beta was performed on blood CD8+ and CD4+ T cells. Through negative isolation, CD4+ and CD8+ T cells were obtained, while TEMRA cells were enriched using FACS. It was with random hexamers that about 0.45 to 1 ug RNA was reverse transcribed. Amplification of TCR beta CDR3 used immunoSEQ multiplex PCR across 54 Vbeta and 13 Jbeta. Each CDR3 protein gets one entry after TCRdb re-called the immunoSEQ multiplex PCR reads with MiXCR. The sample contains approximately 100,000 distinct CDR3 sequences, under 95% of which appear only once.

The sequence derives from a human donor in good health. This chain links TRBV6-7 with TRBJ2-1; a weak D match, TRBD1 (6 bases). TRBV6-7 is an open reading frame, and its role is uncertain. Material for sequencing was CD8+ T cells from PBMCs. CDR3 DNA sequence: TGTGCCAGCAGTTCGCCCGAGCAGGGGCAGCAGTTCTTC. This translates into CASSSPEQGQQFF.